This section outlines one T cell receptor (beta chain) sequence together with its context. This clonotype was counted between two and nine times. Its antigen is currently not known. Base-call qualities are not available, and no considerably larger clone is one nucleotide away. Trimming takes 3 bases from V and 5 bases from J, and the germline ends sit 3 bases apart. Its CDR3 holds 10 amino acids, cysteine through phenylalanine. Only CDR3 DNA is held: 30 bases, read in frame from base 1. Via the germline V gene (reference sequence), CDR1 is DFQATT and CDR2 SNEGSKA. These data come from a study of T-cell reconstitution after alpha-beta-depleted transplantation in children (dated by TCRdb to 2015 to 2016). For the wider study: The study quantitatively tracked T-cell immune reconstitution after TCRalphabeta/CD19-depleted allogeneic hematopoietic cell transplantation in children using TCR repertoire profiling. The full study reports these points: Over the following months the frequencies of hyperexpanded clones went down, and after one year T-cell counts and TCRbeta diversity were mostly credited to newly produced T cells. The apparently early alphabetaT-cell count recovery about two months after transplant was reportedly dependent on only several hundred rapidly expanded clones derived from non-depleted graft cells. In some patients, high TCRbeta diversity at day 60 was attributed to recipient T cells and intrathymic progenitors that had survived conditioning.

The method behind the library was PCR. Sequencing instrument: Illumina HiSeq 2500. TCR libraries were prepared with molecular barcoding, using unique molecular identifiers to normalize TCRbeta repertoire quantification. Clones were called with MiXCR by TCRdb after fastp trimmed the public reads at Q25, and only in-frame beta chains were retained. One record per CDR3 amino acid sequence lists the most common genes and DNA. This sample lists roughly 420,000 distinct CDR3 sequences; about a sixth were detected once. The ten biggest clones cover roughly 29% of the sample. Interpreted using the paper, the treatment or condition label stands for: allogeneic hematopoietic cell transplantation with graft depleted of TCRalphabeta T cells and CD19 B cells. The transplant recipients were children given TCRalphabeta/CD19-depleted allogeneic hematopoietic cell grafts.

The rearrangement combines TRBV20-1 with TRBJ2-3; the D gene cannot be resolved reliably. Sequences were derived from PBMCs, mostly from graft donor cells, sampled 360 days after TCRalphabeta/CD19-depleted stem cell transplant. The origin of this receptor is a boy in the first two years of life who had a stem cell transplant for Wiskott-Aldrich syndrome, so the T cells may come from the graft donor. The CDR3 protein is CSARLDTQYF. The nucleotides are TGCAGTGCTAGGTTAGATACGCAGTATTTT.